The T cell receptor (beta chain) described here comes from a study of blood T cell repertoires in COVID-19. As for the study in general: Spain, Italy and the United States supplied samples that represented acute and convalescent COVID-19. T cells, B-cell-depleted T cells, or PBMCs supplied cDNA or gDNA.

CDR1 is SGHVS and CDR2 is FNYEAQ in the germline V gene. Germline trimming cut 1 base from V and 7 bases from J; bases unmatched to any gene: 7. This CDR3 has 15 residues. Source study methods: By means of reference gene primer amplification, nucleated cell counts were estimated. Some clones are missing from TCRdb's copy, which holds only in-frame ones; the method was immunoSEQ multiplex PCR. V and J calls plus clone size are reproduced from that table; the DNA served to infer D and trimming. The sample carries about 14,000 clones, 75% to 90% recorded once. The sequence was obtained from a man aged 50-60 years with active COVID-19. This chain uses TRBV7-6 with TRBJ2-1; 7 bases agree with TRBD2. The sample was peripheral blood. CDR3 DNA: TGTGCCAGCAGCTTAGGTGCGGGAGATGAGAATGAGCAGTTCTTC. It encodes CASSLGAGDENEQFF. Full variable domain (rest looked up from reference TRBV7-6 and TRBJ2-1): GAGVSQSPRYKVTKRGQDVALRCDPISGHVSLYWYRQALGQGPEFLTYFNYEAQQDKSGLPNDRFSAERPEGSISTLTIQRTEQRDSAMYRCASSLGAGDENEQFFGPGTRLTVL.